This entry lists 20 T cell receptor beta chains sequenced from one sample in a study of OX40 agonist ivuxolimab in advanced cancers. Assay: immunoSEQ multiplex PCR; the TCRdb copy retains only in-frame clones and omits some. The sample carries some 26,000 clones, 60% to 80% recorded once. The material was CD4+ or CD8+ T cells sorted from blood, obtained in a trial of the OX40 agonist ivuxolimab. These receptors were obtained from an adult with an advanced solid tumor such as melanoma, head and neck, liver or kidney cancer.

The chain employs TRBV6-1 and TRBJ1-4; D call uncertain. The V end lost 7 bases, the J end lost 7 bases, and 7 bases lay between the germline ends. Germline-derived CDR1 and CDR2 are MNHNS and SASEGT. The CDR3 consists of 11 residues. CDR3 coding DNA: TGTGCCAGCAAGGTCCTTGAAAAACTGTTTTTT. Amino acids: CASKVLEKLFF.

This chain links TRBV30 with TRBJ1-5; perhaps TRBD1 as D (5 bases). This CDR3 is built from 14 residues. Trimming removed 2 bases from V and 4 bases from J, with 12 bases in between. Germline CDR1 reads GTSNPN; CDR2 reads SVGIG (reference sequence). As DNA, the CDR3 is TGTGCCTGGAGTCGAGGGGTCGAAAATCAGCCCCAGCATTTT. It encodes CAWSRGVENQPQHF. Filled out from reference TRBV30 and TRBJ1-5, the complete variable domain reads SQTIHQWPATLVQPVGSPLSLECTVEGTSNPNLYWYRQAAGRGLQLLFYSVGIGQISSEVPQNLSASRPQDRQFILSSKKLLLSDSGFYLCAWSRGVENQPQHFGDGTRLSIL.

The chain has TRBV5-1 and TRBJ2-1, with 13 bases identical to TRBD2. In germline, CDR1 is SGHRS, CDR2 YFSETQ. Losses at the gene ends were 5 bases for V and 6 bases for J; bases not matched to a gene: 5. The CDR3 contains 15 residues. The CDR3 reads CASSQLAGGPNEQFF. As DNA, the CDR3 is TGCGCCAGCAGTCAACTAGCGGGAGGGCCCAATGAGCAGTTCTTC.

The rearrangement uses TRBV30 and TRBJ1-3; D possibly corresponds to TRBD1 (6 bases). The V gene lost 6 bases and the J gene lost 2 bases, with 11 bases spanning the gap. The CDR3 length is 13 residues. Looked up from germline, CDR1 is GTSNPN and CDR2 is SVGIG (reference sequence). CDR3 sequence: CACTQGTGNTIYF. The CDR3 nucleotides read TGTGCCTGTACACAGGGAACTGGAAACACCATATATTTT.

J is TRBJ1-2 and V is TRBV5-5, with a weak D call TRBD1 (6 bases). Germline V gene data show CDR1 as SGHKS and CDR2 as YYEKEE (reference sequence). The CDR3 has 13 residues. Between the trimmed V and J ends, which lost 0 bases and 5 bases, there was a span of 8 bases. This chain's CDR3 is CASSLGDRYGYTF. Here the CDR3 DNA reads TGTGCCAGCAGCTTGGGTGACAGGTATGGCTACACCTTC.

The chain employs TRBV6-5 and TRBJ1-1, with 8 bases fitting TRBD1. CDR1 and CDR2 (germline): MNHEY, SVGAGI. The CDR3 consists of 16 residues. J gave up 4 bases and V 2 bases, and 9 bases lay outside the gene matches. CDR3 sequence: CASSYGTTGGTTEAFF. In DNA, the CDR3 is TGTGCCAGCAGTTACGGCACCACAGGGGGGACCACTGAAGCTTTCTTT.

This sequence joins TRBV9 and TRBJ2-2, with 7 positions matching TRBD2. CDR3 length: 18 amino acids. J was trimmed by 5 bases and V by 0 bases; bases with no gene match: 13. The V gene's germline CDR1 is SGDLS and CDR2 YYNGEE. The CDR3: CASSVVGGRALGTGELFF. CDR3 DNA: TGTGCCAGCAGCGTAGTGGGAGGGAGGGCCCTCGGGACCGGGGAGCTGTTTTTT.

This sequence joins TRBV7-2 and TRBJ1-4; D gene unclear. With 1 base removed from V and 4 bases from J, the gap between germline ends came to 7 bases. Germline V CDR1 and CDR2: SGHTA, FQGNSA. The CDR3 is made up of 14 amino acids. CDR3 DNA sequence: TGTGCCAGCAGCTTAGGACCGTTTAATGAAAAACTGTTTTTT. Protein product: CASSLGPFNEKLFF.

The chain is built from TRBV29-1 and TRBJ1-2, with D possibly being TRBD1 (6 bases). The CDR3 length is 14 residues. V was cut by 2 bases and J by 4 bases, with 14 bases left in between. In germline, CDR1 is SQVTM, CDR2 ANQGSEA. The CDR3 DNA reads TGCAGCGTTGAACGGGGGGCGCAGGGCTATGGCTACACCTTC. Translation gives CSVERGAQGYGYTF. Using reference TRBV29-1 and TRBJ1-2 for the parts outside the CDR3, the full variable domain is SAVISQKPSRDICQRGTSLTIQCQVDSQVTMMFWYRQQPGQSLTLIATANQGSEATYESGFVIDKFPISRPNLTFSTLTVSNMSPEDSSIYLCSVERGAQGYGYTFGSGTRLTVV.

V and J are TRBV6-9 and TRBJ1-1, with D unresolved. Trimming cost V 6 bases and J 3 bases, with 8 bases left between them. The CDR3 spans 12 residues. Germline V gives CDR1 MNHGY, CDR2 SVAAGI. The CDR3 DNA follows: TGTGCCAGCAGCCTAGGAGACACTGAAGCTTTCTTT. It encodes CASSLGDTEAFF.

This clone was seen a few times. This sequence joins TRBV5-6 and TRBJ2-1; D unresolved. Germline V gene lookup returns CDR1 SGHDT and CDR2 YYEEEE. V dropped 3 bases and J dropped 0 bases, with 7 bases sitting between them. The length of the CDR3 is 14 residues. The CDR3 region has the DNA TGTGCCAGCAGCTCCCCACTCTCCTACAATGAGCAGTTCTTC. Translated, it gives CASSSPLSYNEQFF. Drawing the rest from reference TRBV5-6 and TRBJ2-1, the complete variable domain is DAGVTQSPTHLIKTRGQQVTLRCSPKSGHDTVSWYQQALGQGPQFIFQYYEEEERQRGNFPDRFSGHQFPNYSSELNVNALLLGDSALYLCASSSPLSYNEQFFGPGTRLTVL.

This chain joins TRBV28 and TRBJ2-5; 7 bases are shared with TRBD2. Trimming took 1 base from V and 5 from J; bases not matched to a gene: 7. The CDR3 runs 15 residues. CDR1 and CDR2 (germline): MDHEN, SYDVKM. Here the CDR3 reads CASSLSSAGLETQYF. The CDR3 DNA reads TGTGCCAGCAGTTTATCCTCAGCGGGGTTGGAGACCCAGTACTTC.

This chain uses TRBV11-2 with TRBJ2-5; TRBD2 matches at 7 bases. This CDR3 spans 15 amino acids. Trimming at V came to 5 bases and at J to 3 bases, leaving 9 bases not matched to a gene. Germline values: CDR1 SGHAT, CDR2 FQNNGV. The CDR3 DNA follows: TGTGCCAGCAGCCCCATGGGCGGGAGCGAAGAGACCCAGTACTTC. This translates into CASSPMGGSEETQYF.

The rearrangement uses TRBV6-5 and TRBJ1-2; 11 nucleotides match TRBD1. Germline CDR1 MNHEY, CDR2 SVGAGI. The CDR3 is 14 amino acids. V trimming: 6 bases; J trimming: 7 bases; junction bases outside the gene matches: 7. The CDR3 nucleotides read TGTGCCAGCAGCCGCGGGACAGGGGGGAGTGGCTACACCTTC. Translation gives CASSRGTGGSGYTF.

This chain connects TRBV29-1 to TRBJ1-2, with a possible D match to TRBD1 (5 bases). Germline assignment: CDR1 SQVTM and CDR2 ANQGSEA. Between the trimmed V and J ends, which lost 8 bases and 2 bases, there was a span of 18 bases. The CDR3 spans 14 residues. The CDR3 DNA sequence: TGCAGCTATACCTCCAGGGAGGGGAACTATGGCTACACCTTC. Its translation is CSYTSREGNYGYTF.

The chain joins TRBV30 to TRBJ2-7; D might be TRBD1 or TRBD2, each matching 6 bases. The germline gives CDR1 GTSNPN, CDR2 SVGIG (reference sequence). The V end was cut by 0 bases, the J end by 7 bases, with 16 bases between. The CDR3 length is 14 residues. The CDR3 loop is CAWSVQLGGWEQYF. The CDR3 nucleotides are TGTGCCTGGAGTGTCCAACTAGGGGGGTGGGAGCAGTACTTC. Together with reference TRBV30 and TRBJ2-7, the CDR3 gives the full variable domain: SQTIHQWPATLVQPVGSPLSLECTVEGTSNPNLYWYRQAAGRGLQLLFYSVGIGQISSEVPQNLSASRPQDRQFILSSKKLLLSDSGFYLCAWSVQLGGWEQYFGPGTRLTVT.

This clone appeared a single time. The rearrangement links TRBV7-2 to TRBJ2-1; D is tentatively TRBD1 or TRBD2 (7 bases each). CDR1 and CDR2 from the germline V gene are SGHTA and FQGNSA. Trimming removed 0 bases from V and 0 bases from J, with 12 bases in between. The CDR3 sequence is 17 residues long. The CDR3 DNA sequence: TGTGCCAGCAGCTTAGCGGGGAGGGGGCTCTCCTACAATGAGCAGTTCTTC. Amino acid sequence: CASSLAGRGLSYNEQFF.

CDR3: CASGAGTRADTQYF. CDR3 DNA: TGTGCCAGCGGCGCGGGAACCCGCGCAGATACGCAGTATTTT. The rearrangement uses TRBV7-9 and TRBJ2-3; possible D gene TRBD2, 6 bases. Germline V CDR1 and CDR2: SEHNR, FQNEAQ (reference sequence). This CDR3 has 14 residues. V lost 8 bases to trimming and J lost 4 bases, with 16 bases between them.

V is TRBV4-2 and J is TRBJ2-2, with D possibly matching TRBD1 (5 bases). The V and J ends lost 1 base and 7 bases respectively, with 13 bases between them. This CDR3 spans 15 amino acids. The germline CDR1 and CDR2 sequences are LGHNA and YNFKEQ. CDR3 residues: CASSQAVGTGGELFF. The DNA of the CDR3 is TGTGCCAGCAGCCAAGCAGTTGGTACAGGCGGGGAGCTGTTTTTT.

V and J are TRBV6-6 and TRBJ2-7; D is perhaps TRBD1 or TRBD2 (6 bases each). Looked up from germline, CDR1 is MNHNY and CDR2 is SVGAGI (reference sequence). Deletions cut 0 bases from V and 5 bases from J, with 11 bases between. This CDR3 spans 14 amino acids. The CDR3 here is CASSYSGGPNEQYF. The CDR3 DNA is TGTGCCAGCAGTTACTCGGGGGGCCCCAACGAGCAGTACTTC.